This T cell receptor beta chain was recovered during a study of blood T cell repertoires in COVID-19 (dated by TCRdb to 2020 to 2022). Notes on the research overall: Samples covering the acute and convalescent phases of COVID-19 were provided by collaborators in the United States, Italy and Spain. Nearly every sample came with metadata listing a de-identified subject ID, COVID-19 status, age in years and sex. Where HLA class I and class II types were available, the types were taken from metadata supplied by the sample provider, not from assay-based typing. The samples were drawn from two sources: the first 160 participants of the ongoing ImmuneRACE study, and fewer than 1,500 subjects contributed by 6 global collaborators. A freely available public database, intended as a resource for researchers studying the immune response to SARS-CoV-2, is where the repertoires were released. The dataset comprised deeply sampled blood TCRbeta repertoires from subjects exposed to, actively infected with, or recovered from COVID-19. The material from the prospective study consisted of cDNA or gDNA derived from T cells, B-cell-depleted T cells, or PBMCs.

Enrolling through a virtual design, the prospective study's participants ranged in age from roughly 18 to 95 years and lived across 20 to 30 United States geographic areas. In the prospective study, participants were assigned to cohorts based on the clinical history participants reported in a screening survey and a study questionnaire. Recovered participants in ImmuneRACE Cohort 3 were defined by two consecutive negative NP/OP PCR tests, clearance by a healthcare professional, or resolution of symptoms. In the prospective study, whole blood, serum and a nasopharyngeal or oropharyngeal swab were collected from each participant by mobile phlebotomists. Prospective study participants could optionally give additional blood draws and questionnaires over an approximately two-month period. Blood samples from the prospective study were shipped frozen or at room temperature prior to DNA extraction. TCRbeta CDR3 regions were amplified from genomic DNA using the immunoSEQ Assay, a bias-controlled multiplex PCR. The authors' analysis ran thus. Nucleated cell counts per sample were estimated from amplification of reference gene primers within the assay. To quantify the absolute abundance of each unique TCRbeta CDR3 rearrangement, sequence reads were collapsed and filtered. For each sample, productive Simpson clonality was calculated by taking the square root of Simpson's diversity index across productive rearrangements. TCRdb holds this immuneACCESS table with in-frame rearrangements only. Some clones are missing; in checked studies, unresolved V genes explain under half, and the rest has no known cause. The V and J calls and clone size were taken over from that table, and D and trimming were inferred from the DNA. This sample has about 330,000 clones in its table, and more than 85% of those were observed once. Of the sample, around 18% falls within the top ten clones.

Turning to this clone: Which antigen it targets is not known. Qualities for individual bases were not recorded, and no much larger clone is one base off.

Study-level results and caveats: Clinical and demographic metadata were provided uncurated, with the amount varying by source and participant.

CDR1 LGHNA and CDR2 YNFKEQ were looked up in the germline V gene. V lost 1 base and J lost 5 bases, and the count of bases not matched to a germline gene is 7. The CDR3 goes from the cysteine to the phenylalanine over 18 residues. Just the 54-base CDR3 DNA is kept, in frame starting at base 1. Sequenced material: PBMCs or T cells enriched from blood (not recorded which). In this chain, TRBV4-2 is recombined with TRBJ2-3, with 15 bases in between that match TRBD2. This clonotype was sampled from a woman between 25 and 40 years old who had recovered from COVID-19. The nucleotides are TGTGCCAGCAGCCAAGCCCCGGGACTAGCGGGGGGCGGAGATACGCAGTATTTT. Protein translation: CASSQAPGLAGGGDTQYF.